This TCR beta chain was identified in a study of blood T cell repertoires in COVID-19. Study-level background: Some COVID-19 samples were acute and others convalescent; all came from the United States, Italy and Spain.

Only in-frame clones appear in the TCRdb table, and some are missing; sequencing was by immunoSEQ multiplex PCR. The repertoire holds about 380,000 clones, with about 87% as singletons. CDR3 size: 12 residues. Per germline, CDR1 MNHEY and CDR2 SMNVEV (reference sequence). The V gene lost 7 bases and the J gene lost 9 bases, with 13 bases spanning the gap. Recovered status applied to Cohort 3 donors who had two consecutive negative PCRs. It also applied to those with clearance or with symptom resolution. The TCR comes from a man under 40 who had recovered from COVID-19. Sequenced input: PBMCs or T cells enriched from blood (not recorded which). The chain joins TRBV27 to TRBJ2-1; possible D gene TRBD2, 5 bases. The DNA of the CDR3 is TGTGCCAGCACCTCTTTGGGGAGTGAGCAGTTCTTC. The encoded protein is CASTSLGSEQFF.